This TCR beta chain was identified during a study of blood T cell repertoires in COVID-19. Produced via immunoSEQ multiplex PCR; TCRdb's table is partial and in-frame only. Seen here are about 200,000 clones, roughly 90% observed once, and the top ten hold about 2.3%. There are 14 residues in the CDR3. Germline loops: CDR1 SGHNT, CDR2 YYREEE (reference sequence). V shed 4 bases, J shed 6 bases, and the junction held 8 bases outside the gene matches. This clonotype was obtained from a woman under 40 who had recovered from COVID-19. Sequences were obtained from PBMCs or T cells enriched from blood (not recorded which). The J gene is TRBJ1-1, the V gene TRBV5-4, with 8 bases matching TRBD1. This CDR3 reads CASSQQTGEAEAFF. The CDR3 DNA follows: TGTGCCAGCAGCCAACAGACAGGGGAGGCTGAAGCTTTCTTT.